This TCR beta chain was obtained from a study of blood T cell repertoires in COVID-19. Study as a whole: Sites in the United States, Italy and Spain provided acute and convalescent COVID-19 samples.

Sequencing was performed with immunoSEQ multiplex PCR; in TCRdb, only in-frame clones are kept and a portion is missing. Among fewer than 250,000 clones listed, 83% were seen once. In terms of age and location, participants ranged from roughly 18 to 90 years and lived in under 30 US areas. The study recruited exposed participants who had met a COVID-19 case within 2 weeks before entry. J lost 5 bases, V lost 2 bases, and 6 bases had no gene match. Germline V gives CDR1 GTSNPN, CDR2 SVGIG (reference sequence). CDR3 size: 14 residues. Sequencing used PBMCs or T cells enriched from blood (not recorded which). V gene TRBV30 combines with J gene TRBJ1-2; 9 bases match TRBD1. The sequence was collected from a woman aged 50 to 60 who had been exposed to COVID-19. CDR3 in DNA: TGTGCCTGGAGTTCGGGGACAGGGAATTATGGCTACACCTTC. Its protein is CAWSSGTGNYGYTF.